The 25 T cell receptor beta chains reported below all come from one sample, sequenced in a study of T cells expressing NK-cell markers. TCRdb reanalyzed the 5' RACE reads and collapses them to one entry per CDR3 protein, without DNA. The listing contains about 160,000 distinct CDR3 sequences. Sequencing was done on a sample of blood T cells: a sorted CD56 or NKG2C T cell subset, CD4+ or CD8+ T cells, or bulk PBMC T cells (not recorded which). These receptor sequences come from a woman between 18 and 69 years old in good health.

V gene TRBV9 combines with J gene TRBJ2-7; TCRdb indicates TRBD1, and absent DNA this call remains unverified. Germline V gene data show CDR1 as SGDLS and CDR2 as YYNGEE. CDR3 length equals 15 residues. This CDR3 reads CASSVGQGPSYEQYF.

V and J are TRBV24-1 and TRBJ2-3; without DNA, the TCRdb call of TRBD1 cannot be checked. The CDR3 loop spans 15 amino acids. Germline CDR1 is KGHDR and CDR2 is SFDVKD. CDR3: CATSERDRDTDTQYF.

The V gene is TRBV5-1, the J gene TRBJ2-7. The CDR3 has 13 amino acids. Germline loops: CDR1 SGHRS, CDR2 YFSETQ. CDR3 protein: CASSSGPIGEQYF.

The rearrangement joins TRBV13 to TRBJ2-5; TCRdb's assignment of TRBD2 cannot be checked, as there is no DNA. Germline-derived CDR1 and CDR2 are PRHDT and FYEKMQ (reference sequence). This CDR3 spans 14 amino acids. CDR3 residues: CASSLRGGRETQYF. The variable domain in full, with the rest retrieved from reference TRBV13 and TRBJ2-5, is AAGVIQSPRHLIKEKRETATLKCYPIPRHDTVYWYQQGPGQDPQFLISFYEKMQSDKGSIPDRFSAQQFSDYHSELNMSSLELGDSALYFCASSLRGGRETQYFGPGTRLLVL.

CDR3 in amino acids: CASSVRTSGGQDTQYF. The V call is TRBV11-1, the J call TRBJ2-3; checking the TCRdb D call of TRBD2 is not possible without DNA. This CDR3 is built from 16 residues. The germline gives CDR1 SGHAT, CDR2 FQDESV (reference sequence).

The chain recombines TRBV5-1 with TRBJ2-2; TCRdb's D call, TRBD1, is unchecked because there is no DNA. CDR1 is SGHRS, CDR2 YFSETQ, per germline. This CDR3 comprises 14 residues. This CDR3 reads CARVPRGNTGELFF.

The chain's CDR3 is CSASDPRRGAQETQYF. The chain combines TRBV20-1 with TRBJ2-5; TCRdb's assignment of TRBD1 cannot be checked, as there is no DNA. The CDR3 extends over 16 amino acids. Per germline, CDR1 DFQATT and CDR2 SNEGSKA (reference sequence).

CDR3 protein: CASSENPGKGGNQPQHF. This chain joins TRBV3-1 and TRBJ1-5; TCRdb designates TRBD1, a call that cannot be tested without DNA. This CDR3 has 17 amino acids. The germline V gene has CDR1 LGHDT and CDR2 YNNKEL (reference sequence).

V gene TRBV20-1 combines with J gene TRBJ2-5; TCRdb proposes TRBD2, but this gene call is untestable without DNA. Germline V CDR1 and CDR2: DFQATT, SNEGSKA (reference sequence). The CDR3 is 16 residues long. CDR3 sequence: CSASPTSGGPGETQYF.

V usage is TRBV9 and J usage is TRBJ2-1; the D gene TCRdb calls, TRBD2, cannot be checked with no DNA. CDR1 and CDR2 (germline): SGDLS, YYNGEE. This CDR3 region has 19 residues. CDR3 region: CASSVGVSGSDFTYNEQFF.

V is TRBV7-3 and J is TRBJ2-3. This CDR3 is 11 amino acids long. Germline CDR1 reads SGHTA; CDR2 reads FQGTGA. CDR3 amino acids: CASSLGHTQYF. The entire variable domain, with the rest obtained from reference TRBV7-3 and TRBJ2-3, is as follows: GAGVSQTPSNKVTEKGKYVELRCDPISGHTALYWYRQSLGQGPEFLIYFQGTGAADDSGLPNDRFFAVRPEGSVSTLKIQRTERGDSAVYLCASSLGHTQYFGPGTRLTVL.

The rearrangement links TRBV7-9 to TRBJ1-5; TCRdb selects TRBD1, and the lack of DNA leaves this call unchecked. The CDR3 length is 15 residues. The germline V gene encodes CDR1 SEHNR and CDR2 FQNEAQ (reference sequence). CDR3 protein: CASSWGAESNQPQHF.

This chain's CDR3 is CATSGTAGSSYNEQFF. The chain combines TRBV24-1 with TRBJ2-1. CDR1 and CDR2 (germline): KGHDR, SFDVKD. The CDR3 runs to 16 residues.

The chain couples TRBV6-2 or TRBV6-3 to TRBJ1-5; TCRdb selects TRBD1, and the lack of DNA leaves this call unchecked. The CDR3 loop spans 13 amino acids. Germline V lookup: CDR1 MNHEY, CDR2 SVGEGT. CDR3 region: CASSWGARQPQHF.

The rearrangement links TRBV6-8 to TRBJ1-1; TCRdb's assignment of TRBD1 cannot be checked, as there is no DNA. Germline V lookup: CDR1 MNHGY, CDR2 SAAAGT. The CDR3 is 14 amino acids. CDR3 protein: CASSNLAPNTEAFF.

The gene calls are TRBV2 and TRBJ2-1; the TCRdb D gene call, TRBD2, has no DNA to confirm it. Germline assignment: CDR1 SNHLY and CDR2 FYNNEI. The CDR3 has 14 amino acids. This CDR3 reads CASTIAGGRNEQFF.

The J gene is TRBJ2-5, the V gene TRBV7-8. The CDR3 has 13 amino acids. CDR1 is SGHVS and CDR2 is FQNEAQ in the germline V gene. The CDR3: CASSLDLAETQYF.

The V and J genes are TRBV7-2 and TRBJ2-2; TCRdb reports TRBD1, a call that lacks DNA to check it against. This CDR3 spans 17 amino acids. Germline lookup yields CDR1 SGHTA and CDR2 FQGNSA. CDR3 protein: CASSPQGGLSFTGELFF. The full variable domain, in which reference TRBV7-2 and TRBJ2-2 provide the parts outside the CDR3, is GAGVSQSPSNKVTEKGKDVELRCDPISGHTALYWYRQSLGQGLEFLIYFQGNSAPDKSGLPSDRFSAERTGGSVSTLTIQRTQQEDSAVYLCASSPQGGLSFTGELFFGEGSRLTVL.

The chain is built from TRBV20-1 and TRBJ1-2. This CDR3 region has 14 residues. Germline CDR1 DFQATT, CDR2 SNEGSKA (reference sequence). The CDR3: CSAGAGGGDYGYTF.

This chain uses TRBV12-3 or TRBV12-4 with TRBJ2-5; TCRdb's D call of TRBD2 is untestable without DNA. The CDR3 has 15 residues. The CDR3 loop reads CASSPPGLAGETQYF.

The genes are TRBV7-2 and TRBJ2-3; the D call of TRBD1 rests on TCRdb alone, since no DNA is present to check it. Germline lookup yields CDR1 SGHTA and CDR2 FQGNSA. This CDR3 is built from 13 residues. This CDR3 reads CASSPQRGDTQYF. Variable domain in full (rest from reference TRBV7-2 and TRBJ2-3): GAGVSQSPSNKVTEKGKDVELRCDPISGHTALYWYRQSLGQGLEFLIYFQGNSAPDKSGLPSDRFSAERTGGSVSTLTIQRTQQEDSAVYLCASSPQRGDTQYFGPGTRLTVL.

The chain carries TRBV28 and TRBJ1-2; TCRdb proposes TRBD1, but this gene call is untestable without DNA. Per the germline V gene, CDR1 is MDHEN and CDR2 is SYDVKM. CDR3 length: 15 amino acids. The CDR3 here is CASSREVGGSYGYTF.

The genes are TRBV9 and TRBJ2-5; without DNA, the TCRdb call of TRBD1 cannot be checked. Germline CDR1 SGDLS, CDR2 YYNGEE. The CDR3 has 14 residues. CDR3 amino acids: CASSVDNRKETQYF.

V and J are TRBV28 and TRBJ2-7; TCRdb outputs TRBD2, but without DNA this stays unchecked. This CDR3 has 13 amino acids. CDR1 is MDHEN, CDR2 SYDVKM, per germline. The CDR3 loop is CASRARALREQYF.

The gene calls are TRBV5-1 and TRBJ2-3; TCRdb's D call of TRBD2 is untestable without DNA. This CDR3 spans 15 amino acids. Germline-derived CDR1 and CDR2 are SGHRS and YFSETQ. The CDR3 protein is CASSTGLAGTDTQYF.